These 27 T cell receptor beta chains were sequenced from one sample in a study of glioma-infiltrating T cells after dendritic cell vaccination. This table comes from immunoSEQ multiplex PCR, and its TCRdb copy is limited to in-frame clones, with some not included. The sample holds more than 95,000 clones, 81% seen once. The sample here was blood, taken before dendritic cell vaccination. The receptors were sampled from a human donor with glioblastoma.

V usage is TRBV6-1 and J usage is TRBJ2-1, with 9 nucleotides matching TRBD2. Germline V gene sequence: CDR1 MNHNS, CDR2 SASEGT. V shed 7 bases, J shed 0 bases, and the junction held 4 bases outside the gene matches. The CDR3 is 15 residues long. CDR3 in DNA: TGTGCCAGCAAACAACTAGCGGGCTCCTACAATGAGCAGTTCTTC. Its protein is CASKQLAGSYNEQFF.

This CDR3 reads CASNPVGRGAYNEQFF. DNA of the CDR3: TGTGCCAGCAACCCCGTGGGGCGGGGGGCTTACAATGAGCAGTTCTTC. This chain links TRBV9 with TRBJ2-1, with 8 bases fitting TRBD2. Germline loops: CDR1 SGDLS, CDR2 YYNGEE. The CDR3 runs to 16 residues. Trimming took 6 bases from V and 4 from J; bases not matched to a gene: 12.

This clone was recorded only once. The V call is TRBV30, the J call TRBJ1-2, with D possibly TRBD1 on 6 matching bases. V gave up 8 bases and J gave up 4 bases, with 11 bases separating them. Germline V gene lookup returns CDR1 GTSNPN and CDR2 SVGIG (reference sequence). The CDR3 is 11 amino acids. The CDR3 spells CARQETYGYTF. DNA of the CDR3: TGTGCCAGACAGGAGACCTATGGCTACACCTTC. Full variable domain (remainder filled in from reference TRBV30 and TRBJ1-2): SQTIHQWPATLVQPVGSPLSLECTVEGTSNPNLYWYRQAAGRGLQLLFYSVGIGQISSEVPQNLSASRPQDRQFILSSKKLLLSDSGFYLCARQETYGYTFGSGTRLTVV.

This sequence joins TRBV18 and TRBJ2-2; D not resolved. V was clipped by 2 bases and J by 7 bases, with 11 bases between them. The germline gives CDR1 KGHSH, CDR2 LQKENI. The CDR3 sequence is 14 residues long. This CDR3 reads CASSPDASRGELFF. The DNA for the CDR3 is TGTGCCAGCTCACCAGATGCGTCCCGCGGGGAGCTGTTTTTT.

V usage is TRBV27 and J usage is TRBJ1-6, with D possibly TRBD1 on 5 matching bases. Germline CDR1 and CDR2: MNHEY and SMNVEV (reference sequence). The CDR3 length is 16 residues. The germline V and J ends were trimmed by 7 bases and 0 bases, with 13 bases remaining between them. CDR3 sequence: CASTRTSRSYNSPLHF. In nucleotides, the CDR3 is TGTGCCAGCACCCGGACATCTCGCTCCTATAATTCACCCCTCCACTTT.

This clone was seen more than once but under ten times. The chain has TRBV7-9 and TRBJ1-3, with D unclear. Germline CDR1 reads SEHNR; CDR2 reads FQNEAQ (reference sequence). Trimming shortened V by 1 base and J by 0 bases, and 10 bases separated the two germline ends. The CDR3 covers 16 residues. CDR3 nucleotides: TGTGCCAGCAGCTTAGGGCGGTGGAGCTCTGGAAACACCATATATTTT. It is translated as CASSLGRWSSGNTIYF.

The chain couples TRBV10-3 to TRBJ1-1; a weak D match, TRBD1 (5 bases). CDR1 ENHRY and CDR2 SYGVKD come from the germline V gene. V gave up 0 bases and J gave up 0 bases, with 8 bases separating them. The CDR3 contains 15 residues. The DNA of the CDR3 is TGTGCCATCAGTGAGTCGGGGGAGGTGAACACTGAAGCTTTCTTT. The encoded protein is CAISESGEVNTEAFF.

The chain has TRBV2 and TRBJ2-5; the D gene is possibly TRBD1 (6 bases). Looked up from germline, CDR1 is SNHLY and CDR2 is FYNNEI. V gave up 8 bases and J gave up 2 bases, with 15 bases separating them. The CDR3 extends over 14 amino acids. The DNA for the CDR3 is TGTGCCAGCTGCCGGGACAACCAACAAGAGACCCAGTACTTC. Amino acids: CASCRDNQQETQYF.

The CDR3 DNA reads TGTGCCAGCAGCTTAGGCCGAGCGGGGGGGCGGTACGAGCAGTACTTC. This codes for CASSLGRAGGRYEQYF. The chain joins TRBV13 to TRBJ2-7, with TRBD2 matching over 10 bases. The CDR3 has 16 residues. Germline trimming cut 0 bases from V and 4 bases from J; bases unmatched to any gene: 6. In germline, CDR1 is PRHDT, CDR2 FYEKMQ (reference sequence).

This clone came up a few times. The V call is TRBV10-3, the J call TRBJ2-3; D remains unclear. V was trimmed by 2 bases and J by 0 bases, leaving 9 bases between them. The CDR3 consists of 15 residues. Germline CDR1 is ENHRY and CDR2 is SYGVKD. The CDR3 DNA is TGTGCCATCAGTGAGCACGGAGAAAGCACAGATACGCAGTATTTT. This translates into CAISEHGESTDTQYF.

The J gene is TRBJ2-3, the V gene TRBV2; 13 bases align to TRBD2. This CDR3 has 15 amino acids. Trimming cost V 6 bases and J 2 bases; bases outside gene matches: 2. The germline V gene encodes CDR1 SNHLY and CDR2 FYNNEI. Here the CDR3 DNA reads TGTGCCAGCAGACTAGCGGGGGGGATCACAGATACGCAGTATTTT. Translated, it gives CASRLAGGITDTQYF.

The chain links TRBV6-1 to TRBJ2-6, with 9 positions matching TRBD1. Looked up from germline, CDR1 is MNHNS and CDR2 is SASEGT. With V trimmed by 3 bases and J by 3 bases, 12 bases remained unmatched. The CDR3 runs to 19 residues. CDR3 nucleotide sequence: TGTGCCAGCAGTGAGAAGGTTACAGGGGGCGCGGGTGGGGCCAACGTCCTGACTTTC. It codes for CASSEKVTGGAGGANVLTF.

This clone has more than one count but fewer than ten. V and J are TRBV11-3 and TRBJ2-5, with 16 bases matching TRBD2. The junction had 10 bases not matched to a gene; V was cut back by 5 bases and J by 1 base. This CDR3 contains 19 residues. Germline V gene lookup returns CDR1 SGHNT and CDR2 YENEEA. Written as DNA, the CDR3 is TGTGCCAGCAGCGACCTCCCGGGACTAGCGGGGGGGCCCCAAGAGACCCAGTACTTC. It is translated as CASSDLPGLAGGPQETQYF.

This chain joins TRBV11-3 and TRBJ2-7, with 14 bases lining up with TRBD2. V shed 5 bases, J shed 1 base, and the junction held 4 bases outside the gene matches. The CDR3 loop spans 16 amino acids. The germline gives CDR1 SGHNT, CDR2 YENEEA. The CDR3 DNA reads TGTGCCAGCAGCCCAAGGACTAGCGGGGGGTCCTACGAGCAGTACTTC. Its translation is CASSPRTSGGSYEQYF.

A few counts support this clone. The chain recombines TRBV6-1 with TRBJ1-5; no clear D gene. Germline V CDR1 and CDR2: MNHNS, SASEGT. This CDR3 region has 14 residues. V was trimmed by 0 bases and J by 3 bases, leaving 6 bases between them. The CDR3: CASSEAADNQPQHF. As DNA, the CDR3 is TGTGCCAGCAGTGAAGCGGCGGACAATCAGCCCCAGCATTTT.

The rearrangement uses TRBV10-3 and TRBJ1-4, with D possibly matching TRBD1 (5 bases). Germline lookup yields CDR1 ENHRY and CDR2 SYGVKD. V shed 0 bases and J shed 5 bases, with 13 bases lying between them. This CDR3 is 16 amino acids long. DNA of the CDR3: TGTGCCATCAGTGAGTCTGGGGGAGGGGAGAATGAAAAACTGTTTTTT. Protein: CAISESGGGENEKLFF.

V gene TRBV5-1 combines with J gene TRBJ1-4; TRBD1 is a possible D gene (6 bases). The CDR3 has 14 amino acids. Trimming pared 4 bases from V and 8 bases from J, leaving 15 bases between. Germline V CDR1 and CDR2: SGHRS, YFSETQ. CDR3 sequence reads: CASSAGDTREKLFF. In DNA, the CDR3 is TGCGCCAGCAGCGCGGGGGACACTCGGGAAAAACTGTTTTTT.

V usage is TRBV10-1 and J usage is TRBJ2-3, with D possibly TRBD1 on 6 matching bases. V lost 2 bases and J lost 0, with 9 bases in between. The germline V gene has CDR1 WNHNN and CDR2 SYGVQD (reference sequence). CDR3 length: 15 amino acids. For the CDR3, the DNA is TGCGCCAGCAGTGAGCCCGGACAGAGCACAGATACGCAGTATTTT. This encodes CASSEPGQSTDTQYF.

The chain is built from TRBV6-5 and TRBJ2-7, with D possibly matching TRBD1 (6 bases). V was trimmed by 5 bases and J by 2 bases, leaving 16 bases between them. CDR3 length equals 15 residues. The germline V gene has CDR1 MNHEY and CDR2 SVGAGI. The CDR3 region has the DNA TGTGCCAGCAGTCTAACGGACAGTTTAACCTACGAGCAGTACTTC. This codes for CASSLTDSLTYEQYF.

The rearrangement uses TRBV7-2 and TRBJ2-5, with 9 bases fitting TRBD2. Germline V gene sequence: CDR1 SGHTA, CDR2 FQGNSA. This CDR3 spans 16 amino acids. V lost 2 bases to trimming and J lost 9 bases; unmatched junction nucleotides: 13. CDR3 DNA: TGTGCCAGCAGCTTACCGCGGGGGGGGCCCCCCTGGGCCCAGTACTTC. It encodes CASSLPRGGPPWAQYF. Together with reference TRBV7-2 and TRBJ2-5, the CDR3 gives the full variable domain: GAGVSQSPSNKVTEKGKDVELRCDPISGHTALYWYRQSLGQGLEFLIYFQGNSAPDKSGLPSDRFSAERTGGSVSTLTIQRTQQEDSAVYLCASSLPRGGPPWAQYFGPGTRLLVL.

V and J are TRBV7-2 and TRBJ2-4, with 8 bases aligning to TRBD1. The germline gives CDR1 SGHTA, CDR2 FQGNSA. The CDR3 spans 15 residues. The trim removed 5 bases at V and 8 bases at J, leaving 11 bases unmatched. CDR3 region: CASSPHGQGGDIQYF. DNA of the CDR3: TGTGCCAGCAGCCCCCACGGACAGGGTGGAGACATTCAGTACTTC. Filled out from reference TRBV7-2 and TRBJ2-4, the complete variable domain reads GAGVSQSPSNKVTEKGKDVELRCDPISGHTALYWYRQSLGQGLEFLIYFQGNSAPDKSGLPSDRFSAERTGGSVSTLTIQRTQQEDSAVYLCASSPHGQGGDIQYFGAGTRLSVL.

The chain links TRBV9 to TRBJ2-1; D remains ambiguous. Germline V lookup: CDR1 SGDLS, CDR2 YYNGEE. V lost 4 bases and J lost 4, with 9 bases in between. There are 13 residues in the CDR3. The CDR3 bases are TGTGCCAGCAGCTTAGCCCAGTACAATGAGCAGTTCTTC. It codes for CASSLAQYNEQFF.

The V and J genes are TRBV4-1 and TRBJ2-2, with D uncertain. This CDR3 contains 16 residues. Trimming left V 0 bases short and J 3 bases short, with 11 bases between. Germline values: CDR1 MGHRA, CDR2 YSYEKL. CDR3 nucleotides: TGCGCCAGCAGCCAAGAAGTTGGCTCATACACCGGGGAGCTGTTTTTT. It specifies CASSQEVGSYTGELFF.

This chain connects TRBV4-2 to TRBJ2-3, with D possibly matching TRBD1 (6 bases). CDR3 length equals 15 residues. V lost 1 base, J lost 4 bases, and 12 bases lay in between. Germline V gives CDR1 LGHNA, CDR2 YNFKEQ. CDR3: CASSQGAGVSDTQYF. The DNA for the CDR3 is TGTGCCAGCAGCCAAGGGGCAGGGGTCTCAGATACGCAGTATTTT.

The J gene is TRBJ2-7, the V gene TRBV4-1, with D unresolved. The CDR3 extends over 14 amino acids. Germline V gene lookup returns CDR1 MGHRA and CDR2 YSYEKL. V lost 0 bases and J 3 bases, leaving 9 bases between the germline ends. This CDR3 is CASSQDMGSYEQYF. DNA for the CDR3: TGCGCCAGCAGCCAAGATATGGGCAGCTACGAGCAGTACTTC.

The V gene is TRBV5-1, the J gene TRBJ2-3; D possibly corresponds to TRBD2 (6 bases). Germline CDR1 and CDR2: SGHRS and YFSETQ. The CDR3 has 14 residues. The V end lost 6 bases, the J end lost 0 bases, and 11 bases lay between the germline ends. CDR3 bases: TGCGCCAGCAAAGCGGGTGCTAGCACAGATACGCAGTATTTT. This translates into CASKAGASTDTQYF.

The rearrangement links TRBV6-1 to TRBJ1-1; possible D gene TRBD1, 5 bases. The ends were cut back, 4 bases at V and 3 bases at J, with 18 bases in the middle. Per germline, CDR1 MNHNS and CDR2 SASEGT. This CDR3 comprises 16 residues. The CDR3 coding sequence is TGTGCCAGCAGTGGACGGACCAAAGGGGTACACACTGAAGCTTTCTTT. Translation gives CASSGRTKGVHTEAFF.